Here is one T cell receptor beta chain with its context. The sample is drawn from a study of cytomegalovirus exposure and HLA in healthy donors. With 60 Vbeta and 13 Jbeta primers, the PCR was carried out. The protocol was immunoSEQ multiplex PCR, while the TCRdb copy is restricted to in-frame clones and leaves out a portion. The table shows roughly 130,000 clones, with roughly 77% occurring only once. The CDR3 is 14 amino acids. V lost 2 bases to trimming and J lost 2 bases, with 8 bases between them. Germline V gives CDR1 SGHKS, CDR2 YYEKEE (reference sequence). This rearrangement joins TRBV5-5 to TRBJ1-5, with TRBD1 as a possible D gene (6 bases). The clonotype comes from a female donor in good health and CMV-seronegative. The sequenced sample consisted of PBMCs. The DNA for the CDR3 is TGTGCCAGCAGCTTCCGACAGGGCAATCAGCCCCAGCATTTT. This encodes CASSFRQGNQPQHF.